This TCR beta chain was found in a study of resident and recirculating memory T cells in vitiligo. About the research overall: Epidermis came from shave biopsies of lesional and nonlesional sites, plus PBMCs.

This clone was observed a few times. What it binds is not known. Points from the study as a whole: No unique dominant TCR clone was found in vitiligo lesions. Non-conserved TCRs across sites and patients suggested distinct clones per lesion.

Method: immunoSEQ multiplex PCR; TCRdb's copy keeps in-frame clones and lacks some. The sample lists more than 35,000 clones, 80% to 95% occurring once. The CDR3 loop spans 14 amino acids. With 5 bases clipped from V and 5 bases from J, the junction kept 5 bases outside the gene matches. Germline CDR1 and CDR2: LNHNV and YYDKDF (reference sequence). No change in lesions over the prior 6 months defined stable disease. The sequenced sample was blood. The sequence was collected from a male donor with vitiligo. The chain joins TRBV15 to TRBJ2-1; TRBD2 matches 8 bases. CDR3 residues: CATSSGGLHNEQFF. In DNA form, the CDR3 reads TGTGCCACCAGCTCGGGGGGGCTACACAATGAGCAGTTCTTC.